This T cell receptor beta chain appears in the sequencing data of a study of T cells in Graves' hyperthyroidism and ophthalmopathy. Germline V CDR1 and CDR2: DFQATT, SNEGSKA (reference sequence). Losses at the gene ends were 2 bases for V and 1 base for J; bases not matched to a gene: 5. This CDR3 contains 16 residues. The TCR beta CDR3 regions underwent amplification using RNA transcripts as the source. With the HTBI primer set, the TCR CDR3 went through a first round of RT-PCR. TCRdb analysed the multiplex PCR reads with MiXCR anew, one entry per CDR3 protein. The sample gives about 570,000 distinct CDR3 sequences, 14% of which show up once; around 14% is in the top ten.

Sequencing was carried out using blood. The receptor's source is a woman aged 40 to 50 with Graves' hyperthyroidism. The chain has TRBV20-1 and TRBJ1-5, with 10 nucleotides matching TRBD1. For the CDR3, the DNA is TGCAGTGCTAGATTCCGGGACAGGGGCAGCAATCAGCCCCAGCATTTT. Encoded protein: CSARFRDRGSNQPQHF.